This entry is about one TCR beta chain. With a J-beta primer mix and a sample-barcoded 5' primer, a second PCR ran about 7 to 12 cycles. MiXCR, applied by TCRdb to the 5' RACE reads, yields one record per CDR3 protein. The table shows over 500,000 distinct CDR3 sequences, with about 51% occurring only once. V was clipped by 5 bases and J by 0 bases, with 7 bases between them. Germline CDR1 reads SGHTA; CDR2 reads FQGNSA. The CDR3 sequence is 13 residues long. This sample was taken from a study of blood T cells in healthy people across ages. The sample taken for sequencing was blood. The source is a woman aged 80 or over in good health. The chain recombines TRBV7-2 with TRBJ2-5; D not resolved. In DNA form, the CDR3 reads TGTGCCAGCAGCGGGAACCACCAAGAGACCCAGTACTTC. Its protein is CASSGNHQETQYF. The full variable domain, rest sourced from reference TRBV7-2 and TRBJ2-5, is GAGVSQSPSNKVTEKGKDVELRCDPISGHTALYWYRQSLGQGLEFLIYFQGNSAPDKSGLPSDRFSAERTGGSVSTLTIQRTQQEDSAVYLCASSGNHQETQYFGPGTRLLVL.